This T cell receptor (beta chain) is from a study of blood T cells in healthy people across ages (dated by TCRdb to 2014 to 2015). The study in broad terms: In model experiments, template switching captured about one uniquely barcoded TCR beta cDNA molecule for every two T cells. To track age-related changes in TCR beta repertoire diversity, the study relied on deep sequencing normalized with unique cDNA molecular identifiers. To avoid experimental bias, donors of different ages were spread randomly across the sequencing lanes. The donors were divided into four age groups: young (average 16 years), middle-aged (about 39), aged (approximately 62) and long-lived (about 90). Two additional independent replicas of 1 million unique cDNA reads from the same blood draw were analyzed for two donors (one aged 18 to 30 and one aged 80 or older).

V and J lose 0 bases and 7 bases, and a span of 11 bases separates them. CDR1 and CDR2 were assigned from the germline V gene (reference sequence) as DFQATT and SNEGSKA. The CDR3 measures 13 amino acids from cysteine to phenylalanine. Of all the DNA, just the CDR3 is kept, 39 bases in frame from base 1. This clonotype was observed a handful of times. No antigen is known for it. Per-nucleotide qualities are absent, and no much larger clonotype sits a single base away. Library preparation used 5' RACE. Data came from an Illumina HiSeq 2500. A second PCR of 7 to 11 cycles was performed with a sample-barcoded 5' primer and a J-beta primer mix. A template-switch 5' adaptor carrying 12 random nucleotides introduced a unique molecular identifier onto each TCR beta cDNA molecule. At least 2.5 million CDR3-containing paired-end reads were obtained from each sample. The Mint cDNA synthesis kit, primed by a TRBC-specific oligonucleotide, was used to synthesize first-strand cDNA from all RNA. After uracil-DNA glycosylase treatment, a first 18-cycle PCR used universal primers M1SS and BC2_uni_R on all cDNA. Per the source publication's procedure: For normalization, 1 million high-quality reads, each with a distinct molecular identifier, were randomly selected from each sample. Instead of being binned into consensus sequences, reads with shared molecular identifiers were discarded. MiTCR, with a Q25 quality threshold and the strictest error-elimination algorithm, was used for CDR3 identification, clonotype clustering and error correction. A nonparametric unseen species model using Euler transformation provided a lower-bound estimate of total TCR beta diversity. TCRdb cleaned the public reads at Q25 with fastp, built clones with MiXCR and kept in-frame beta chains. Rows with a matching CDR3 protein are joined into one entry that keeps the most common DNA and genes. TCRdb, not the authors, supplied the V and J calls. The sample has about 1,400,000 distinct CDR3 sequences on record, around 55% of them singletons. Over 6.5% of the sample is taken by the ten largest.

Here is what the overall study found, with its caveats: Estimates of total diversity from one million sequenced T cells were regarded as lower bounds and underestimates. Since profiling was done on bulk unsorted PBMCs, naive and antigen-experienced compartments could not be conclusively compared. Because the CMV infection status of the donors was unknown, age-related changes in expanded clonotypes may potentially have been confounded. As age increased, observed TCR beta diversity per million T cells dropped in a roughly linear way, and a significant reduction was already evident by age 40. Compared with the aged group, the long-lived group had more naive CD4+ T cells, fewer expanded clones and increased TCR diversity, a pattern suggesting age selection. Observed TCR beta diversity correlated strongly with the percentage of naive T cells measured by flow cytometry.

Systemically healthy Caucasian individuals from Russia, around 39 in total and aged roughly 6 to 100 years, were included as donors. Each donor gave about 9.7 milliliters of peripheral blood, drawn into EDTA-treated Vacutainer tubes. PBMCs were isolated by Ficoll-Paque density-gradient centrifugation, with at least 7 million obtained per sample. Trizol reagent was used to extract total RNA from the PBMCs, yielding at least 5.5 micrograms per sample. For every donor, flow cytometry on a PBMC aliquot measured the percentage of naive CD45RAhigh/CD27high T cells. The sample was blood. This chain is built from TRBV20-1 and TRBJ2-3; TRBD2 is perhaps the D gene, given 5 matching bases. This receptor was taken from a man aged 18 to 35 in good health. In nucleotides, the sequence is TGCAGTGCTAGAGATCGCGGGCTGAATACGCAGTATTTT. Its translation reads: CSARDRGLNTQYF.